These 22 T cell receptor beta chains came from one sample sequenced in a study of OX40 agonist ivuxolimab in advanced cancers. Measured with immunoSEQ multiplex PCR; TCRdb has only the in-frame clones, and not every one. This table holds roughly 15,000 clones, around nine tenths found once. The material was CD4+ or CD8+ T cells sorted from blood, obtained in a trial of the OX40 agonist ivuxolimab. Receptors were obtained from an adult with an advanced solid tumor such as melanoma, head and neck, liver or kidney cancer.

V gene TRBV6-5 combines with J gene TRBJ2-5; a possible D gene is TRBD2 (5 bases). The CDR3 length is 11 residues. Trimming removed 6 bases from V and 7 bases from J, with 9 bases in between. From germline, CDR1 is MNHEY and CDR2 SVGAGI. This CDR3 reads CASSAAGTQYF. In DNA form, the CDR3 reads TGTGCCAGCAGCGCGGCGGGGACCCAGTACTTC.

The chain recombines TRBV7-8 with TRBJ2-7; 14 bases fit TRBD2. The junction had 9 bases not matched to a gene; V was cut back by 5 bases and J by 6 bases. The CDR3 extends over 16 amino acids. Germline loops: CDR1 SGHVS, CDR2 FQNEAQ. In DNA, the CDR3 is TGTGCCAGCAGCCTCGTGACTAGCGGGGGGGGGTTCGAGCAGTACTTC. It yields the protein CASSLVTSGGGFEQYF.

The chain couples TRBV5-4 to TRBJ1-6; 10 bases agree with TRBD1. Per germline, CDR1 SGHNT and CDR2 YYREEE (reference sequence). Trimming cost V 0 bases and J 10 bases; bases outside gene matches: 10. This CDR3 comprises 17 residues. Here the CDR3 reads CASSLDPPGQGVSPLHF. The CDR3 bases are TGTGCCAGCAGCTTGGACCCACCCGGACAGGGGGTCTCACCCCTCCACTTT.

This CDR3 is CASSRGNTIYF. The CDR3 DNA reads as TGTGCCAGCAGCCGGGGAAACACCATATATTTT. This chain connects TRBV7-9 to TRBJ1-3, with D hard to call. Looked up from germline, CDR1 is SEHNR and CDR2 is FQNEAQ (reference sequence). The CDR3 runs to 11 residues. V lost 5 bases and J 4 bases, leaving 3 bases between the germline ends.

The chain links TRBV2 to TRBJ2-5; TRBD1 aligns across 10 bases. Per the germline V gene, CDR1 is SNHLY and CDR2 is FYNNEI. V gave up 6 bases and J gave up 5 bases; unmatched junction bases: 9. This CDR3 has 15 amino acids. For the CDR3, the DNA is TGTGCCAGCAGGCCACGACAGGGGGCGAGGGAGACCCAGTACTTC. This codes for CASRPRQGARETQYF.

For the CDR3, the DNA is TGTGCCAGCGATGCAATGGGCTATTTCACAGATACGCAGTATTTT. Residues: CASDAMGYFTDTQYF. The V gene is TRBV6-1, the J gene TRBJ2-3, with D unclear. Trimming cost V 8 bases and J 2 bases, with 17 bases left between them. Germline CDR1 MNHNS, CDR2 SASEGT. The CDR3 spans 15 residues.

As DNA, the CDR3 is TGCGCCAGCAGCCAAGATCCGAGGACAGCAAACTACGAGCAGTACTTC. This translates into CASSQDPRTANYEQYF. V usage is TRBV4-1 and J usage is TRBJ2-5; D possibly corresponds to TRBD1 (6 bases). The J call may not be correct, given that the DNA end is closer to TRBJ2-7. The CDR3 is 16 amino acids. CDR1 is MGHRA and CDR2 is YSYEKL in the germline V gene.

This clone came up a few times. V and J are TRBV4-1 and TRBJ2-1; 9 nucleotides agree with TRBD1. This CDR3 comprises 16 residues. The V gene's germline CDR1 is MGHRA and CDR2 YSYEKL. V lost 4 bases to trimming and J lost 4 bases; unmatched junction nucleotides: 8. CDR3 sequence reads: CASSPTGQGLYNEQFF. The CDR3 DNA reads TGCGCCAGCAGCCCAACGGGACAGGGCCTTTACAATGAGCAGTTCTTC.

The rearrangement uses TRBV29-1 and TRBJ2-2; 9 bases are shared with TRBD2. This CDR3 is built from 14 residues. The V gene's germline CDR1 is SQVTM and CDR2 ANQGSEA. V gave up 4 bases and J gave up 7 bases; unmatched junction bases: 7. The chain's CDR3 is CSVAAGGVGGELFF. Here the CDR3 DNA reads TGCAGCGTTGCCGCGGGGGGGGTTGGCGGGGAGCTGTTTTTT.

This sequence joins TRBV7-3 and TRBJ2-3; 8 positions agree with TRBD1. Germline CDR1 reads SGHTA; CDR2 reads FQGTGA. The length of the CDR3 is 17 residues. The ends lost 0 bases at V and 3 bases at J; junction bases unmatched: 8. In nucleotides, the CDR3 is TGTGCCAGCAGCTTAACCCGGACAGGGTTAGGGACAGATACGCAGTATTTT. It specifies CASSLTRTGLGTDTQYF.

This chain links TRBV5-5 with TRBJ2-6, with D unresolved. The CDR3 consists of 15 residues. Germline CDR1 SGHKS, CDR2 YYEKEE (reference sequence). V was pared by 4 bases and J by 0 bases, with 8 bases between. The CDR3 loop reads CASSPVGSGANVLTF. CDR3 nucleotides: TGTGCCAGCAGCCCCGTCGGCTCTGGGGCCAACGTCCTGACTTTC.

The chain combines TRBV29-1 with TRBJ1-2; 11 bases align to TRBD1. There are 13 residues in the CDR3. The ends lost 7 bases at V and 1 base at J; junction bases unmatched: 2. Germline assignment: CDR1 SQVTM and CDR2 ANQGSEA. CDR3 loop: CSAGTGGNYGYTF. DNA for the CDR3: TGCAGCGCAGGGACAGGGGGTAACTATGGCTACACCTTC.

The chain recombines TRBV5-5 with TRBJ1-5; tentative D call: TRBD1 (5 bases). Between the trimmed V and J ends, which lost 4 bases and 2 bases, there was a span of 13 bases. The CDR3 loop spans 15 amino acids. From germline, CDR1 is SGHKS and CDR2 YYEKEE (reference sequence). The DNA for the CDR3 is TGTGCCAGCAGCCTGCGGGGGAGCGGCAATCAGCCCCAGCATTTT. It translates to CASSLRGSGNQPQHF.

V gene TRBV7-8 combines with J gene TRBJ2-2, with TRBD2 as a possible D gene (5 bases). V gave up 1 base and J gave up 4 bases, with 10 bases separating them. The V gene's germline CDR1 is SGHVS and CDR2 FQNEAQ. The CDR3 consists of 15 residues. The CDR3 region has the DNA TGTGCCAGCAGCTTAGAAGGACTGATCACCGGGGAGCTGTTTTTT. Protein sequence: CASSLEGLITGELFF.

This clone was detected once. The chain employs TRBV6-1 and TRBJ1-4; D unresolved. The V end was cut by 3 bases, the J end by 0 bases, with 11 bases between. Germline loops: CDR1 MNHNS, CDR2 SASEGT. There are 16 residues in the CDR3. The CDR3 DNA is TGTGCCAGCAGTGAGTTAGGTCATGCAACTAATGAAAAACTGTTTTTT. As protein: CASSELGHATNEKLFF.

The chain uses TRBV6-5 and TRBJ1-4, with no clear D. V lost 5 bases and J 3 bases, leaving 7 bases between the germline ends. This CDR3 region has 13 residues. Per the germline V gene, CDR1 is MNHEY and CDR2 is SVGAGI. CDR3 amino acids: CASSPRSNEKLFF. The CDR3 nucleotides read TGTGCCAGCAGTCCCCGTTCTAATGAAAAACTGTTTTTT.

The rearrangement joins TRBV11-1 to TRBJ1-6, with 9 positions matching TRBD1. This CDR3 comprises 15 residues. Germline V gene lookup returns CDR1 SGHAT and CDR2 FQDESV (reference sequence). V shed 4 bases, J shed 10 bases, and the junction held 8 bases outside the gene matches. The CDR3 reads CASSSNPQGASPLHF. Here the CDR3 DNA reads TGTGCCAGCAGCTCCAATCCACAGGGGGCATCACCCCTCCACTTT.

V usage is TRBV5-1 and J usage is TRBJ1-2; no clear D. Trimming shortened V by 0 bases and J by 8 bases, and 8 bases separated the two germline ends. Germline lookup yields CDR1 SGHRS and CDR2 YFSETQ. The CDR3 sequence is 12 residues long. The CDR3 loop is CASSLEGNGYTF. The CDR3 DNA sequence: TGCGCCAGCAGCTTGGAAGGGAACGGCTACACCTTC.

This chain connects TRBV12-5 to TRBJ2-7; no clear D gene. The CDR3 has 11 residues. Germline-derived CDR1 and CDR2 are LGHNT and FRNRAP. Trimming cost V 8 bases and J 5 bases, with 10 bases left between them. This chain's CDR3 is CASSLLHEQYF. The CDR3 DNA sequence: TGTGCTAGTTCCCTTCTTCACGAGCAGTACTTC.

This chain uses TRBV6-1 with TRBJ1-4; 7 positions agree with TRBD1. The CDR3 consists of 14 residues. Trimming at V came to 2 bases and at J to 8 bases, leaving 5 bases not matched to a gene. From germline, CDR1 is MNHNS and CDR2 SASEGT. CDR3 DNA sequence: TGTGCCAGCAGTGAAAACAGGGGTCGGGAAAAACTGTTTTTT. It codes for CASSENRGREKLFF.

CDR3 nucleotides: TGTGCCAGCAGCGTAGGAGGAAGGGGGCCGGAAAAACTGTTTTTT. Its translation: CASSVGGRGPEKLFF. The gene calls are TRBV9 and TRBJ1-4, with 7 bases fitting TRBD1. The CDR3 covers 15 residues. CDR1 and CDR2 from the germline V gene are SGDLS and YYNGEE. With V trimmed by 0 bases and J by 8 bases, 7 bases remained unmatched. The variable domain in full, with the rest retrieved from reference TRBV9 and TRBJ1-4, is DSGVTQTPKHLITATGQRVTLRCSPRSGDLSVYWYQQSLDQGLQFLIQYYNGEERAKGNILERFSAQQFPDLHSELNLSSLELGDSALYFCASSVGGRGPEKLFFGSGTQLSVL.

This clone turned up a few times. The CDR3 loop reads CASSPGGTGANVLTF. The CDR3 DNA reads as TGCGCCAGCAGCCCGGGGGGGACTGGGGCCAACGTCCTGACTTTC. The genes are TRBV5-1 and TRBJ2-6; 8 nucleotides align to TRBD2. With 4 bases clipped from V and 2 bases from J, the junction kept 2 bases outside the gene matches. CDR1 is SGHRS and CDR2 is YFSETQ in the germline V gene. There are 15 residues in the CDR3.